A single TCR beta chain is shown here with its context. The antigen is not known. This sample is part of a study of T cells in Graves' hyperthyroidism and ophthalmopathy. Study-level points and caveats: Ophthalmopathy was model-predicted a median about 6.9 months pre-onset. Researchers found most expanded thyroid clonotypes above 0.001 in blood as well.

RNA transcripts yielded amplified TCR beta CDR3 regions. With the HTBI primer set, the TCR CDR3 went through a first round of RT-PCR. TCRdb processed the multiplex PCR reads anew with MiXCR; each CDR3 protein has one entry. The sample yields about 570,000 distinct CDR3 sequences, around 46% seen once. Patients were excluded because of uncontrolled infection, other autoimmune disease, pregnancy or lactation. Used for diagnoses were clinical symptoms, serum thyroxine and TRAb, thyroid ultrasound and orbital computed tomography. The sequencing sample was made of peripheral blood or thyroid tissue (not recorded which). This receptor was identified in an adult woman with Graves' disease, either hyperthyroidism or ophthalmopathy (not recorded which).

The CDR3 region has the DNA TGCGCCAGCAGCCGGGGACAGGGCACCGGGGAGCTGTTTTTT. Its translation: CASSRGQGTGELFF. The rearrangement joins TRBV4-1 to TRBJ2-2, with 9 bases fitting TRBD1. Trimming at V came to 4 bases and at J to 4 bases, leaving 1 base not matched to a gene. The germline V gene encodes CDR1 MGHRA and CDR2 YSYEKL. There are 14 residues in the CDR3.